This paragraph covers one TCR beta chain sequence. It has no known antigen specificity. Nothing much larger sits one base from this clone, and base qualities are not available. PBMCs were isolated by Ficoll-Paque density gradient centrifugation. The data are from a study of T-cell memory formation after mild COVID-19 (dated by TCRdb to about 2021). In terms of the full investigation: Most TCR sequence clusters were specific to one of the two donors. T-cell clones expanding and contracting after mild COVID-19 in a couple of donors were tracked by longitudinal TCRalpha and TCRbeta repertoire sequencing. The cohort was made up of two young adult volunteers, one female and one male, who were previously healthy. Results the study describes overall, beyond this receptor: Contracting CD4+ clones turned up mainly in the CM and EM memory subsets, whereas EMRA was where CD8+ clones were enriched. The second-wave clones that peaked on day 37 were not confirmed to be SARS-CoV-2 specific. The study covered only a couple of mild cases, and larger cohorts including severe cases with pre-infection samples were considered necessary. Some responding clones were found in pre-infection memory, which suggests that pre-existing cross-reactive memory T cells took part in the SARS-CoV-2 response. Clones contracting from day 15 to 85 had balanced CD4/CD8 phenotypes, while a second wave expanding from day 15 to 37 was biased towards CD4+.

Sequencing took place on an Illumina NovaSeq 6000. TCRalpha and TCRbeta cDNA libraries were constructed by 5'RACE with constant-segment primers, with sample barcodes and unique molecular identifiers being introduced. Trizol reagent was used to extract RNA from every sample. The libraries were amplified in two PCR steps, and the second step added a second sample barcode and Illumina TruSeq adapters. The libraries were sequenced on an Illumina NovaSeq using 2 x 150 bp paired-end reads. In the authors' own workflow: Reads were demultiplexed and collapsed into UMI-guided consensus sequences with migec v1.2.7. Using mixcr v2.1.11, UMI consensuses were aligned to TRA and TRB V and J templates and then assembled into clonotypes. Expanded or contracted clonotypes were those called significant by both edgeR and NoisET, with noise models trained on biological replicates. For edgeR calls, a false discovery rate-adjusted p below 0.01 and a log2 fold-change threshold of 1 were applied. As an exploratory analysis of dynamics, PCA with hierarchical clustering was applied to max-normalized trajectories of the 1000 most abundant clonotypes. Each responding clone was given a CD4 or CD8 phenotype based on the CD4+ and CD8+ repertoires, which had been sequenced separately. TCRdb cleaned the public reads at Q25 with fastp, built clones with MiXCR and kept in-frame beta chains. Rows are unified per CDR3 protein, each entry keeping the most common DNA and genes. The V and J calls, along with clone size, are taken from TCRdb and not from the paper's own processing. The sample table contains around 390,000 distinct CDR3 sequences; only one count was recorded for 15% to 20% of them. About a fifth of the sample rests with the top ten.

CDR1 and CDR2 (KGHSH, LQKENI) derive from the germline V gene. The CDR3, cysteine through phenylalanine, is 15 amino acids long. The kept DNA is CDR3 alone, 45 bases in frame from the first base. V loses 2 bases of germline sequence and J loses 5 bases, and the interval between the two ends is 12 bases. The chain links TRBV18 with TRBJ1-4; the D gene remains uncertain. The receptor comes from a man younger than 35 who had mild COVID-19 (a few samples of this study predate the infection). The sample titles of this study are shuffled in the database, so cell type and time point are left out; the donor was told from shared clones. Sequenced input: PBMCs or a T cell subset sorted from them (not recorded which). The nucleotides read TGTGCCAGCTCACCAGTCTCCAGGACGAATGAAAAACTGTTTTTT. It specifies CASSPVSRTNEKLFF.